These 9 T cell receptor beta chains were all obtained from the same sample, sequenced in a study of T cells in Graves' hyperthyroidism and ophthalmopathy (dated by TCRdb to about 2019). The library was generated by multiplex PCR. Data came from an Illumina HiSeq 2000. TCR beta CDR3 regions were amplified from RNA transcripts. The TCR CDR3 was subjected to a first round of RT-PCR using the HTBI primer set and the Qiagen OneStep RT-PCR kit. The public reads were reanalyzed by TCRdb: fastp trimming at Q25, MiXCR alignment, in-frame beta chains only. Each entry merges the rows of one CDR3 protein and shows their most common DNA and genes. The sample table shows approximately 590,000 distinct CDR3 sequences, and about a sixth are seen once. Roughly 6.6% of the sample comes from the top ten. Material: blood. The receptors derive from a woman aged 25 to 39 with Graves' hyperthyroidism.

CDR3 protein: CASSLPGRRTYNEQFF. CDR3 DNA sequence: TGTGCCAGCAGTCTCCCCGGGAGGCGGACCTACAATGAGCAGTTCTTC. This chain links TRBV27 with TRBJ2-1; 7 bases match TRBD2. The CDR3 is 16 amino acids. V trimming: 5 bases; J trimming: 2 bases; junction bases outside the gene matches: 9. In germline, CDR1 is MNHEY, CDR2 SMNVEV (reference sequence).

In its sample, this clonotype was seen a few times. The chain recombines TRBV20-1 with TRBJ2-7, with D possibly being TRBD2 (6 bases). The CDR3 length is 14 residues. V dropped 3 bases and J dropped 2 bases, with 14 bases sitting between them. Germline assignment: CDR1 DFQATT and CDR2 SNEGSKA (reference sequence). DNA of the CDR3: TGCAGTGCTAGTGAGAGCGGGTCGACCTACGAGCAGTACTTC. It encodes CSASESGSTYEQYF.

In its sample, this clonotype was seen many times. V and J are TRBV5-1 and TRBJ2-7, with TRBD1 matching over 7 bases. The CDR3 has 13 residues. Losses at the gene ends were 8 bases for V and 7 bases for J; bases not matched to a gene: 12. In germline, CDR1 is SGHRS, CDR2 YFSETQ. This CDR3 is CARKGTVVGEQYF. The CDR3 DNA follows: TGCGCCAGAAAGGGGACAGTGGTGGGAGAGCAGTACTTC.

This clonotype has more than one count but fewer than ten. The chain couples TRBV6-1 to TRBJ1-3; D possibly corresponds to TRBD1 (5 bases). This CDR3 comprises 15 residues. Germline loops: CDR1 MNHNS, CDR2 SASEGT. V was clipped by 5 bases and J by 2 bases, with 13 bases between them. CDR3 nucleotide sequence: TGTGCCAGCAGTAGACAGAGCCGGGCTGGAAACACCATATATTTT. Its protein product is CASSRQSRAGNTIYF.

This clonotype came up many times. This chain connects TRBV7-3 to TRBJ2-1, with 9 bases fitting TRBD2. Per the germline V gene, CDR1 is SGHTA and CDR2 is FQGTGA. The CDR3 has 17 residues. V was pared by 2 bases and J by 9 bases, with 14 bases of the junction left unmatched. For the CDR3, the DNA is TGTGCCAGCAGCTTAGGGGGGGGAGGCGGGAGGGCTGGTGAGCAGTTCTTC. Protein sequence: CASSLGGGGGRAGEQFF. Together with reference TRBV7-3 and TRBJ2-1, the CDR3 gives the full variable domain: GAGVSQTPSNKVTEKGKYVELRCDPISGHTALYWYRQSLGQGPEFLIYFQGTGAADDSGLPNDRFFAVRPEGSVSTLKIQRTERGDSAVYLCASSLGGGGGRAGEQFFGPGTRLTVL.

The sample holds many counts of this clonotype. The J gene is TRBJ2-1, the V gene TRBV12-3 or TRBV12-4; 13 bases fit TRBD2. V gave up 0 bases and J gave up 2 bases; unmatched junction bases: 7. The CDR3 is 19 amino acids. Written as DNA, the CDR3 is TGTGCCAGCAGTTTAGCGCTGACTAGCGGGAGGATCACCTACAATGAGCAGTTCTTC. This gives the protein CASSLALTSGRITYNEQFF.

This CDR3 is CASSYGETGTGEILYYGYTF. The DNA of the CDR3 is TGTGCCAGCAGTTACGGGGAGACCGGGACAGGGGAAATATTGTACTATGGCTACACCTTC. V usage is TRBV6-2 or TRBV6-3 and J usage is TRBJ1-2; 10 nucleotides line up with TRBD1. Germline CDR1 is MNHEY and CDR2 is SVGEGT. V was clipped by 2 bases and J by 3 bases; unmatched bases: 18. The CDR3 contains 20 residues.

This clonotype was seen more than once but under ten times. The V call is TRBV7-6, the J call TRBJ2-5, with D possibly called TRBD1 or TRBD2 (5 bases each). The germline V and J ends were trimmed by 5 bases and 5 bases, with 15 bases remaining between them. CDR3 length: 14 amino acids. Germline V lookup: CDR1 SGHVS, CDR2 FNYEAQ. CDR3 coding DNA: TGTGCCAGCAGCCTTGATCCCCGGGGCGAGACCCAGTACTTC. Protein: CASSLDPRGETQYF. Drawing the rest from reference TRBV7-6 and TRBJ2-5, the complete variable domain is GAGVSQSPRYKVTKRGQDVALRCDPISGHVSLYWYRQALGQGPEFLTYFNYEAQQDKSGLPNDRFSAERPEGSISTLTIQRTEQRDSAMYRCASSLDPRGETQYFGPGTRLLVL.

This clonotype was seen many times. The V gene is TRBV3-1, the J gene TRBJ2-3, with D possibly matching TRBD2 (6 bases). The germline gives CDR1 LGHDT, CDR2 YNNKEL (reference sequence). Between the trimmed V and J ends, which lost 4 bases and 2 bases, there was a span of 13 bases. This CDR3 is 15 amino acids long. CDR3 loop: CASSRDWLSTDTQYF. The CDR3 nucleotides are TGTGCCAGCAGCCGGGACTGGCTTTCCACAGATACGCAGTATTTT.